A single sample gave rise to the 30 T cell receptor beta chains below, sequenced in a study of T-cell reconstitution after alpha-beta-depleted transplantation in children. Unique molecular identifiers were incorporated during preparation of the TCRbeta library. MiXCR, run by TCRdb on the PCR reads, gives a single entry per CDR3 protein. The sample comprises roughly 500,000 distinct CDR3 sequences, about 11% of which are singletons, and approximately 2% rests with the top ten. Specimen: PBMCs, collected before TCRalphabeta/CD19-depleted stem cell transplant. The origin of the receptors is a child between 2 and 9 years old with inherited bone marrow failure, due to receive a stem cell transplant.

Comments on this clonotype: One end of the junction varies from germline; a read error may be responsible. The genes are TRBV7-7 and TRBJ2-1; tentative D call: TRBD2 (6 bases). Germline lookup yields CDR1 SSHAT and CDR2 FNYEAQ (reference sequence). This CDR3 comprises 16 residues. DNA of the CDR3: TGTGCTAGCAGCTTAGCTCTTGCGGGAACCTACAATGACCAGTTCTTC. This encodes CASSLALAGTYNDQFF.

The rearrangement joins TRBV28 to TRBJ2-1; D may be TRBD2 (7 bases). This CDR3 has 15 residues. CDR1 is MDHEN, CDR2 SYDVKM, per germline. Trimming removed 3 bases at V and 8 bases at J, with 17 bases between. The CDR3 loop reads CASSFGGRGGYEQFF. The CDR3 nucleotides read TGTGCCAGCAGTTTTGGGGGGAGGGGGGGTTATGAGCAGTTCTTC.

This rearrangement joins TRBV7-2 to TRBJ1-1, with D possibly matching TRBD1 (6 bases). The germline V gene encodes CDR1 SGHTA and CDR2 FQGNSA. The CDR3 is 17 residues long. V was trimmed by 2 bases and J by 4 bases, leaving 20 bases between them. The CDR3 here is CASSLIPGAQGFTEAFF. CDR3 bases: TGTGCCAGCAGCTTAATACCTGGGGCACAGGGATTCACTGAAGCTTTCTTT.

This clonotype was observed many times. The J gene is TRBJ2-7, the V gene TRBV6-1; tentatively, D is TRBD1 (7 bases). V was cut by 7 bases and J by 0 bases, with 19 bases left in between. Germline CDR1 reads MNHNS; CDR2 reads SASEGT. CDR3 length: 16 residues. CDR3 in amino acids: CASTTRDSPNSYEQYF. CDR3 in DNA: TGTGCCAGCACGACTAGGGACAGCCCTAACTCCTACGAGCAGTACTTC.

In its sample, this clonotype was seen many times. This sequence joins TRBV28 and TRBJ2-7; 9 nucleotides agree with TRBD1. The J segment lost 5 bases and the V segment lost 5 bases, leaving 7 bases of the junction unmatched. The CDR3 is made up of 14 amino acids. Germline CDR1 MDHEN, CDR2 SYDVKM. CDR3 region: CASSIGQGLDEQYF. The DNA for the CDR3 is TGTGCCAGCAGTATCGGACAGGGGTTGGACGAGCAGTACTTC. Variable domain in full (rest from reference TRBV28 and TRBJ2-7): DVKVTQSSRYLVKRTGEKVFLECVQDMDHENMFWYRQDPGLGLRLIYFSYDVKMKEKGDIPEGYSVSREKKERFSLILESASTNQTSMYLCASSIGQGLDEQYFGPGTRLTVT.

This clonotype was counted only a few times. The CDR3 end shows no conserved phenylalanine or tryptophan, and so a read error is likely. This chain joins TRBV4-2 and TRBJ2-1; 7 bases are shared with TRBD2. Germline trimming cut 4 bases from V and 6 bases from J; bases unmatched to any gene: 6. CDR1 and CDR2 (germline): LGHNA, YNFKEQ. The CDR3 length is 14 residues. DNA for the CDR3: TGTGCCAGCAGCCGGGCTAGCGGCAGCAATGAGCAGTTCCTC. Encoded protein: CASSRASGSNEQFL.

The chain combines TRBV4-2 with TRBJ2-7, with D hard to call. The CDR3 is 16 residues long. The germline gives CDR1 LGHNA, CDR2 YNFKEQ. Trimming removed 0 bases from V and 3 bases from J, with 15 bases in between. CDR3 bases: TGTGCCAGCAGCCAAGATTCGGGTGAGTGGTACTACGAGCAGTACTTC. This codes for CASSQDSGEWYYEQYF.

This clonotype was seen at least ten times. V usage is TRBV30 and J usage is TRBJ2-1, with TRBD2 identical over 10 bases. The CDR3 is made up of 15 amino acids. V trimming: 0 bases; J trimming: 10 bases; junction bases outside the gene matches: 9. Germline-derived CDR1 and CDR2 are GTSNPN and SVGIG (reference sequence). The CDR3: CAWSVPSGRAGEQFF. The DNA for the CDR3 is TGTGCCTGGAGTGTACCAAGCGGGAGGGCCGGGGAGCAGTTCTTC.

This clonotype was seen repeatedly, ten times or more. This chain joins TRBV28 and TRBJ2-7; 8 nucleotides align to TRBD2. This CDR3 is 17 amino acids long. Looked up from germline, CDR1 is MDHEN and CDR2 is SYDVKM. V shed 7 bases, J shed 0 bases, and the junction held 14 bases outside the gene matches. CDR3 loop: CASMGGAAGETSYEQYF. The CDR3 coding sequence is TGTGCCAGCATGGGGGGAGCAGCGGGAGAAACCTCCTACGAGCAGTACTTC.

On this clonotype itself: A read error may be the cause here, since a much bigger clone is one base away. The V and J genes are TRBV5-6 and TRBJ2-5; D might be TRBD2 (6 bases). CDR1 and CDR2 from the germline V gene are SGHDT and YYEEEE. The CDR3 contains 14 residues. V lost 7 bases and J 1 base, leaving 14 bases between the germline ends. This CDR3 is CASGWGDFQETQYF. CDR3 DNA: TGTGCCAGCGGCTGGGGGGACTTCCAAGAGACCCAGTACTTC. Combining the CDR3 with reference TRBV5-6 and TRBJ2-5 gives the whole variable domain DAGVTQSPTHLIKTRGQQVTLRCSPKSGHDTVSWYQQALGQGPQFIFQYYEEEERQRGNFPDRFSGHQFPNYSSELNVNALLLGDSALYLCASGWGDFQETQYFGPGTRLLVL.

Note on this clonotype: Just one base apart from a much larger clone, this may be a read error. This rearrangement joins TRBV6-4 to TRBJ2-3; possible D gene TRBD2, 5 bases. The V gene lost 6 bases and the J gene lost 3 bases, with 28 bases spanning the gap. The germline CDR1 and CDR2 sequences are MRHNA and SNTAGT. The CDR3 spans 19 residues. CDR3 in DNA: TGTGCCAGCAGCCGACTCGGATGGGCACTAGGAGGAGGAACAGATACGCAGTATTTT. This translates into CASSRLGWALGGGTDTQYF.

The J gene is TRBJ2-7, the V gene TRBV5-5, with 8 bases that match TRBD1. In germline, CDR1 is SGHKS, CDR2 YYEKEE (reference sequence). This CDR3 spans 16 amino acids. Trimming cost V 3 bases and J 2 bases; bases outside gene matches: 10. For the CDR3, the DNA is TGTGCCAGCAGCTCCTGGACAGGGAAGGAAGCCTACGAGCAGTACTTC. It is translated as CASSSWTGKEAYEQYF.

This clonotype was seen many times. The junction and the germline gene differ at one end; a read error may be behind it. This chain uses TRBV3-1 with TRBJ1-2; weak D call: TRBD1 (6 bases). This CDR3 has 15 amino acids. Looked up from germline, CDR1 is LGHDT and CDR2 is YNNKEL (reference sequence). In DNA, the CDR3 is TGTGCCAGCACCCAAGTGACTACAGGGAGATGGGGCTACACCTTC. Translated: CASTQVTTGRWGYTF.

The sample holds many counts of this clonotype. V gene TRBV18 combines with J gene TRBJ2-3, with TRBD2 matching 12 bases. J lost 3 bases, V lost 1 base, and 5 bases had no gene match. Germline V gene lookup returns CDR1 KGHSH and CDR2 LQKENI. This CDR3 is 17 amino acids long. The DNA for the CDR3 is TGTGCCAGCTCACCACGAACGACTAGCGGGAGAACAGATACGCAGTATTTT. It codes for CASSPRTTSGRTDTQYF.

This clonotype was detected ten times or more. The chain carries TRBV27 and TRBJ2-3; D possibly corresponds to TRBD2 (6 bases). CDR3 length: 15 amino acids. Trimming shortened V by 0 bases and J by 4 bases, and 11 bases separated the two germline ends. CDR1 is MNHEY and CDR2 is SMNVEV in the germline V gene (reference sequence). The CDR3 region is CASSLSYGSSDTQYF. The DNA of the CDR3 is TGTGCCAGCAGTTTATCGTACGGGAGTTCAGATACGCAGTATTTT.

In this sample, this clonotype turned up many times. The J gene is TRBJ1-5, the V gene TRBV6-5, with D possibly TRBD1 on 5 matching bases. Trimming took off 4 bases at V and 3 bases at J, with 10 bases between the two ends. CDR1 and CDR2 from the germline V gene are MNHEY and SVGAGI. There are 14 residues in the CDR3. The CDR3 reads CASSFQGDNQPQHF. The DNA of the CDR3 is TGTGCCAGCAGTTTCCAGGGTGACAATCAGCCCCAGCATTTT.

The CDR3 protein is CATRRAGRRYEQYF. The CDR3, as DNA: TGTGCCACCAGGCGGGCGGGCAGGCGGTACGAGCAGTACTTC. The chain recombines TRBV12-3 or TRBV12-4 with TRBJ2-7; D possibly corresponds to TRBD2 (5 bases). The V gene lost 10 bases and the J gene lost 4 bases, with 20 bases spanning the gap. The CDR3 has 14 residues.

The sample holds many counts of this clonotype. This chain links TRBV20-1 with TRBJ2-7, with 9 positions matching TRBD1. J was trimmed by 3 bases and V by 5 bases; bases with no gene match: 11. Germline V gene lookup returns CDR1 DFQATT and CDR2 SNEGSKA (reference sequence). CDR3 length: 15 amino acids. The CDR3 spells CSAGTGSVLIYEQYF. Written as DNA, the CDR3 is TGCAGTGCTGGGACAGGGTCGGTGCTAATCTACGAGCAGTACTTC.

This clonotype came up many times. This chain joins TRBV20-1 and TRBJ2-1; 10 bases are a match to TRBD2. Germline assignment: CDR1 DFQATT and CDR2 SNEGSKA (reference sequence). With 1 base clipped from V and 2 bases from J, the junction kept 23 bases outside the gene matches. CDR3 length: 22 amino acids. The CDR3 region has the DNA TGCAGTGCTAGAGTCCACCTCGCCGCTGGACTAGCGGCGCCAGGGACCTACAATGAGCAGTTCTTC. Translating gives CSARVHLAAGLAAPGTYNEQFF.

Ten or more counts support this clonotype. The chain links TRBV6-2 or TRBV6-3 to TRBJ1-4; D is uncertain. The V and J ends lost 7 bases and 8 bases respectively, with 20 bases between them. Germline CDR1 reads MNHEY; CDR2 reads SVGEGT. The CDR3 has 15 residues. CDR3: CASTSLGLLTEKLFF. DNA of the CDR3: TGTGCCAGCACGAGTCTGGGCCTCCTCACCGAAAAACTGTTTTTT.

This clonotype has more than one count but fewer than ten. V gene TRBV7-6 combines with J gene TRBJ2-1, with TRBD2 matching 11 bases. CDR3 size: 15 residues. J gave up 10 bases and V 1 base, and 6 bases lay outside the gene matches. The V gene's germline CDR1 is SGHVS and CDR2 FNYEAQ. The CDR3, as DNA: TGTGCCAGCAGCTTAGGACTAGCGGGGAGAGTAGAGCAGTTCTTC. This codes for CASSLGLAGRVEQFF.

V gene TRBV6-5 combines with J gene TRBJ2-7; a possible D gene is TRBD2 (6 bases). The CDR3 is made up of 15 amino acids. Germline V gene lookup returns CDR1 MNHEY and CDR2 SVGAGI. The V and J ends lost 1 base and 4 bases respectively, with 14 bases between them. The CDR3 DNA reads TGTGCCAGCAGTTACTACGCGGGGACCAAATACGAGCAGTACTTC. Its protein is CASSYYAGTKYEQYF.

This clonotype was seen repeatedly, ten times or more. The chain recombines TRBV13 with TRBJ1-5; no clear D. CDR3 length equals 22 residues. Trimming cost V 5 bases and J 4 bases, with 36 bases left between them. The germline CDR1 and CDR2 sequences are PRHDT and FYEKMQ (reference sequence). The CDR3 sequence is CASSQTYFLGLAPSPPNQPQHF. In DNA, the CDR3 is TGTGCCAGCAGCCAAACCTATTTCCTCGGTTTGGCCCCCAGCCCCCCGAATCAGCCCCAGCATTTT.

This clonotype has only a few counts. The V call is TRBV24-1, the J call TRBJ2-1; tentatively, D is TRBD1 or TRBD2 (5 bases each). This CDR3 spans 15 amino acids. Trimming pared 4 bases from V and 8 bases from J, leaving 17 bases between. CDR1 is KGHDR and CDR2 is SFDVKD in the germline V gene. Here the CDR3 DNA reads TGTGCCACCAGTGACTTCGGGACCCTGGGCGATGAGCAGTTCTTC. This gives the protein CATSDFGTLGDEQFF.

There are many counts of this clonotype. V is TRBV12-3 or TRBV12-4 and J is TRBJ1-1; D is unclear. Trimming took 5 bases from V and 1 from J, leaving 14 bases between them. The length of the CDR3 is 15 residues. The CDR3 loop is CASSHPLTGNTEAFF. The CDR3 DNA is TGTGCCAGCAGTCATCCTCTGACGGGGAACACTGAAGCTTTCTTT.

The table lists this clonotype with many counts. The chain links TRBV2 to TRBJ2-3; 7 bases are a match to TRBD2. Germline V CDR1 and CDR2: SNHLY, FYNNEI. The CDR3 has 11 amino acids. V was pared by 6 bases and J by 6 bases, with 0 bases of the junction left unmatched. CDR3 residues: CASRLADTQYF. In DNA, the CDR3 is TGTGCCAGCAGACTAGCGGATACGCAGTATTTT. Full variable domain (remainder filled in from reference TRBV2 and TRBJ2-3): EPEVTQTPSHQVTQMGQEVILRCVPISNHLYFYWYRQILGQKVEFLVSFYNNEISEKSEIFDDQFSVERPDGSNFTLKIRSTKLEDSAMYFCASRLADTQYFGPGTRLTVL.

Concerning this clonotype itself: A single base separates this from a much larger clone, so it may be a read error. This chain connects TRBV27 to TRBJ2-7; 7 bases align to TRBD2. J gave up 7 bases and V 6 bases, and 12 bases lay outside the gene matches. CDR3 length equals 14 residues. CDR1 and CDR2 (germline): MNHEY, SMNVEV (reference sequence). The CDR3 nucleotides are TGTGCCAGCAGCACTCTAGCGGTAGTAGAAGAGCAGTACTTC. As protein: CASSTLAVVEEQYF.

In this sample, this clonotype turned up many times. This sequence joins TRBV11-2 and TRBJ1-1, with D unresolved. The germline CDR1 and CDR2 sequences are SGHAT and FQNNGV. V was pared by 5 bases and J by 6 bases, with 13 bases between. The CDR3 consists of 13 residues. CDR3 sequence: CASSAPGSPEAFF. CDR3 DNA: TGTGCCAGCAGCGCCCCCGGGTCCCCTGAAGCTTTCTTT. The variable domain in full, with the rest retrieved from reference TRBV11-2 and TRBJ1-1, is EAGVAQSPRYKIIEKRQSVAFWCNPISGHATLYWYQQILGQGPKLLIQFQNNGVVDDSQLPKDRFSAERLKGVDSTLKIQPAKLEDSAVYLCASSAPGSPEAFFGQGTRLTVV.

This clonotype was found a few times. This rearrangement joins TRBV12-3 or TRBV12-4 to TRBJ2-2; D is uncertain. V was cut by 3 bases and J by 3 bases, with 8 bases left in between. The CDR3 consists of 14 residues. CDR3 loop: CASSFVQDTGELFF. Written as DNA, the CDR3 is TGTGCCAGCAGTTTCGTGCAGGACACCGGGGAGCTGTTTTTT.

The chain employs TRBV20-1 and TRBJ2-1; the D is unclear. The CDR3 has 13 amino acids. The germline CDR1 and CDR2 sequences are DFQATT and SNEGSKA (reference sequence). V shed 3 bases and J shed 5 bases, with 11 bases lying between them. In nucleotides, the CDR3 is TGCAGTGCTAGTGTTCTAGTAGACAATGAGCAGTTCTTC. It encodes CSASVLVDNEQFF.